This T cell receptor (beta chain) was recovered during a study of cytomegalovirus exposure and HLA in healthy donors. Trimming stripped 5 bases from V and 8 bases from J, with 13 bases between. Germline CDR1 is KGHSH and CDR2 is LQKENI. There are 14 residues in the CDR3. The PCR had 60 Vbeta and 13 Jbeta primers. Clones were sequenced by immunoSEQ multiplex PCR, and TCRdb holds only the in-frame ones, with some missing. The profile shows under 70,000 clones, approximately 67% of them singletons. The receptor's source is a woman in her 30s in good health and CMV-seronegative. The sequenced sample was PBMCs. The rearrangement links TRBV18 to TRBJ1-6; D is unclear. The CDR3 loop is CASSFELSDSPLHF. For the CDR3, the DNA is TGTGCCAGCTCATTCGAACTCTCCGATTCACCCCTCCACTTT.